The sequence of this T cell receptor (beta chain) was determined in a study of CD8 T cells in ankylosing spondylitis. This clonotype has only a few counts. No antigen is known for it. The CDR3 totals 13 residues. V was pared by 5 bases and J by 3 bases, with 11 bases between. The germline gives CDR1 MNHEY, CDR2 SMNVEV (reference sequence). The study, taken as a whole, reports: Significant enrichment of disease-linked clones was reported in matched ankylosing spondylitis synovial fluid. Typical of ankylosing spondylitis blood, it appeared, was a TCR beta motif of several highly homologous variants.

TCRdb independently ran MiXCR on the 5' RACE reads; one entry per CDR3 protein. The sample shows 650,000 to 800,000 distinct CDR3 sequences, around 20% of them seen only once. Material for sequencing was blood, either unsorted or a sorted T cell fraction (not recorded which). The chain combines TRBV27 with TRBJ2-7, with D perhaps matching TRBD1 (5 bases). This clonotype originated in a male donor with ankylosing spondylitis. In nucleotides, the CDR3 is TGTGCCAGCAGTCCCGGACACTTCTACGAGCAGTACTTC. Residues: CASSPGHFYEQYF.